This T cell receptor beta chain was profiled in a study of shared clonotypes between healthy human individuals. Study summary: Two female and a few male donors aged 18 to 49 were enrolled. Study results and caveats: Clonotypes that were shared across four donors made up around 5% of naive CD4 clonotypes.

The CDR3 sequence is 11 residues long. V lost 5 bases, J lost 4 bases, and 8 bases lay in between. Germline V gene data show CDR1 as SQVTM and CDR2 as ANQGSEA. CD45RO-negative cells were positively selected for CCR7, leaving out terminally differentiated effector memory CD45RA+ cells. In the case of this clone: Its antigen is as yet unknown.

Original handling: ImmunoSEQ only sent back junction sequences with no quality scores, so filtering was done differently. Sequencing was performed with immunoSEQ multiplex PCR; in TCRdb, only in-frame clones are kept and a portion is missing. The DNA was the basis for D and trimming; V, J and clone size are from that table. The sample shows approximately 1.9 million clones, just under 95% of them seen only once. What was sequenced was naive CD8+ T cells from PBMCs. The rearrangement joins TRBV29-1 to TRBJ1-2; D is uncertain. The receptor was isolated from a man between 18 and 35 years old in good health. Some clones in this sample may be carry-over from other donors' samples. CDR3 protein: CSVMTSYGYTF. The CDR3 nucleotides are TGCAGCGTTATGACATCCTATGGCTACACCTTC.